This T cell receptor beta chain was found in a study of blood T cell repertoires in COVID-19. With 4 bases clipped from V and 4 bases from J, the junction kept 13 bases outside the gene matches. The V gene's germline CDR1 is LGHNT and CDR2 FRNRAP. This CDR3 is 16 amino acids long. Using immunoSEQ multiplex PCR, the repertoire was profiled, and TCRdb retains in-frame clones only, with some absent. This table holds more than 140,000 clones, about 80% found once. The sequence derives from a human donor in a cohort sampled during active COVID-19. Specimen: peripheral blood. The chain carries TRBV12-5 and TRBJ2-7; 7 nucleotides match TRBD2. CDR3 in DNA: TGTGCTAGTGGTTCCAATCCTAGCGGACTGGGGTACGAGCAGTACTTC. This translates into CASGSNPSGLGYEQYF. The entire variable domain, with the rest obtained from reference TRBV12-5 and TRBJ2-7, is as follows: DARVTQTPRHKVTEMGQEVTMRCQPILGHNTVFWYRQTMMQGLELLAYFRNRAPLDDSGMPKDRFSAEMPDATLATLKIQPSEPRDSAVYFCASGSNPSGLGYEQYFGPGTRLTVT.